The present entry profiles one T cell receptor beta chain with its context. Together with thyroid ultrasound, orbital computed tomography, serum thyroxine and TRAb, clinical symptoms were used for diagnoses. Regions amplified from RNA transcripts were the TCR beta CDR3 regions. Using the HTBI primer set, a first-round RT-PCR was run on the TCR CDR3. TCRdb passed the multiplex PCR reads through MiXCR, listing each CDR3 protein once. This sample has hundreds of thousands of distinct CDR3 sequences, with 14% to 15% found just once. Germline V CDR1 and CDR2: LNHDA, SQIVND (reference sequence). This CDR3 region has 13 residues. V was cut by 10 bases and J by 0 bases, with 11 bases left in between. These data originate in a study of T cells in Graves' hyperthyroidism and ophthalmopathy. Study as a whole: Staff took peripheral blood when the initial diagnosis was made, before any treatment began.

This chain connects TRBV19 to TRBJ2-3; tentative D call: TRBD2 (6 bases). The clonotype originates from a man aged 18 to 29 with Graves' ophthalmopathy. Sequences were obtained from blood. The chain's CDR3 is CATGGGSTDTQYF. CDR3 DNA: TGTGCCACTGGGGGAGGAAGCACAGATACGCAGTATTTT.